The 16 T cell receptor beta chains given below trace back to one sample, sequenced in a study of PD-1 blockade in classical Hodgkin lymphoma. Brentuximab vedotin exposure varied among the patients, all of whom had relapsed after autologous stem cell transplantation. PBMCs were thawed, and CD8+ T cells were then isolated from them by magnetic negative selection. Generated by immunoSEQ multiplex PCR, the TCRdb table keeps only in-frame clones and is missing some. The sample has about 7,800 clones, approximately 86% seen once; the top ten hold 20% to 25%. Sequenced material: CD8+ T cells from blood, taken at baseline. Source of these receptors: a human donor with classical Hodgkin lymphoma.

The V and J genes are TRBV9 and TRBJ1-1; D might be TRBD1 (6 bases). CDR3 length: 15 amino acids. V lost 0 bases to trimming and J lost 4 bases, with 13 bases between them. Germline values: CDR1 SGDLS, CDR2 YYNGEE. CDR3 sequence: CASSVAFQGPTEAFF. Here the CDR3 DNA reads TGTGCCAGCAGCGTAGCGTTTCAGGGGCCCACTGAAGCTTTCTTT.

The CDR3: CASRGAGWGVYGYTF. CDR3 sequence (DNA): TGTGCCAGCAGGGGGGCAGGTTGGGGCGTTTATGGCTACACCTTC. This chain uses TRBV2 with TRBJ1-2; D is possibly TRBD1 (6 bases). Trimming left V 6 bases short and J 5 bases short, with 19 bases between. Germline V lookup: CDR1 SNHLY, CDR2 FYNNEI. There are 15 residues in the CDR3.

This clone was counted between two and nine times. The gene calls are TRBV4-1 and TRBJ2-7; weak D call: TRBD2 (6 bases). This CDR3 has 15 amino acids. V was trimmed by 4 bases and J by 1 base, leaving 14 bases between them. Germline-derived CDR1 and CDR2 are MGHRA and YSYEKL. The CDR3 DNA reads TGCGCCAGCAGCCCGGGGACTGGCCCATCCTACGAGCAGTACTTC. Its translation is CASSPGTGPSYEQYF.

The chain recombines TRBV2 with TRBJ2-3; no clear D gene. Trimming pared 8 bases from V and 5 bases from J, leaving 20 bases between. Germline V gene lookup returns CDR1 SNHLY and CDR2 FYNNEI. This CDR3 spans 15 amino acids. The CDR3 sequence: CASCGEDPNRDTQYF. For the CDR3, the DNA is TGTGCCAGCTGTGGAGAGGACCCCAACAGAGATACGCAGTATTTT.

The chain combines TRBV4-1 with TRBJ2-7; 11 positions agree with TRBD1. The V and J ends lost 4 bases and 5 bases, in that order; junction bases with no gene match: 7. There are 15 residues in the CDR3. From germline, CDR1 is MGHRA and CDR2 YSYEKL. DNA of the CDR3: TGCGCCAGCAGCCTGACCTGGACAGGGGGCAACGAGCAGTACTTC. This codes for CASSLTWTGGNEQYF.

The J gene is TRBJ1-2, the V gene TRBV4-1; weak D call: TRBD1 (6 bases). The ends were cut back, 1 base at V and 6 bases at J, with 21 bases in the middle. CDR1 and CDR2 from the germline V gene are MGHRA and YSYEKL. The CDR3 is 17 residues long. CDR3 sequence (DNA): TGCGCCAGCAGCCAAGCATTTTTACAGGGACGTTTTAATGGCTACACCTTC. It codes for CASSQAFLQGRFNGYTF.

The chain combines TRBV11-2 with TRBJ2-7, with 7 nucleotides matching TRBD1. Unmatched junction bases numbered 10, after V lost 5 bases and J lost 3 bases. The CDR3 extends over 15 amino acids. Germline assignment: CDR1 SGHAT and CDR2 FQNNGV. The CDR3 region is CASSDTQGEYYEQYF. CDR3 DNA: TGTGCCAGCAGCGATACGCAGGGGGAATACTACGAGCAGTACTTC.

J is TRBJ2-7 and V is TRBV7-2, with 8 bases matching TRBD2. Germline-derived CDR1 and CDR2 are SGHTA and FQGNSA. With 0 bases clipped from V and 5 bases from J, the junction kept 3 bases outside the gene matches. There are 14 residues in the CDR3. The CDR3 DNA follows: TGTGCCAGCAGCTTAGCTAGCGGGGTAAACGAGCAGTACTTC. Translation gives CASSLASGVNEQYF.

The chain carries TRBV7-9 and TRBJ1-1; no clear D. The germline V gene encodes CDR1 SEHNR and CDR2 FQNEAQ (reference sequence). V dropped 4 bases and J dropped 5 bases, with 5 bases sitting between them. The length of the CDR3 is 11 residues. In DNA form, the CDR3 reads TGTGCCAGCAGCTGGGGTACTGAAGCTTTCTTT. This translates into CASSWGTEAFF.

The rearrangement joins TRBV28 to TRBJ1-1, with TRBD1 as a possible D gene (5 bases). CDR1 and CDR2 from the germline V gene are MDHEN and SYDVKM. The V end was cut by 1 base, the J end by 0 bases, with 15 bases between. This CDR3 spans 17 amino acids. The CDR3 sequence: CASSLSLQDFMNTEAFF. The CDR3 DNA reads TGTGCCAGCAGTTTATCCCTACAGGACTTCATGAACACTGAAGCTTTCTTT. Full variable domain (rest looked up from reference TRBV28 and TRBJ1-1): DVKVTQSSRYLVKRTGEKVFLECVQDMDHENMFWYRQDPGLGLRLIYFSYDVKMKEKGDIPEGYSVSREKKERFSLILESASTNQTSMYLCASSLSLQDFMNTEAFFGQGTRLTVV.

The rearrangement uses TRBV15 and TRBJ2-1; 9 bases match TRBD2. The CDR3 totals 15 residues. Germline-derived CDR1 and CDR2 are LNHNV and YYDKDF (reference sequence). Trimming removed 3 bases from V and 5 bases from J; junction bases left unmatched: 5. The CDR3 loop is CATSRRREGNNEQFF. For the CDR3, the DNA is TGTGCCACCAGCAGGAGGCGGGAGGGAAACAATGAGCAGTTCTTC. Full variable domain (missing parts from reference TRBV15 and TRBJ2-1): DAMVIQNPRYQVTQFGKPVTLSCSQTLNHNVMYWYQQKSSQAPKLLFHYYDKDFNNEADTPDNFQSRRPNTSFCFLDIRSPGLGDTAMYLCATSRRREGNNEQFFGPGTRLTVL.

The V call is TRBV27, the J call TRBJ2-3; 8 positions agree with TRBD2. The V segment lost 5 bases and the J segment 6 bases; nucleotides outside the gene matches: 10. The CDR3 totals 15 residues. In germline, CDR1 is MNHEY, CDR2 SMNVEV (reference sequence). The CDR3 region is CASSDSGNGGDTQYF. The DNA for the CDR3 is TGTGCCAGCAGTGATAGCGGGAATGGAGGGGATACGCAGTATTTT.

This chain joins TRBV13 and TRBJ2-3; D call uncertain. The CDR3 extends over 12 amino acids. The germline V gene has CDR1 PRHDT and CDR2 FYEKMQ (reference sequence). Trimming removed 4 bases at V and 2 bases at J, with 4 bases between. In DNA, the CDR3 is TGTGCCAGCAGCTCCTTCACAGATACGCAGTATTTT. The encoded protein is CASSSFTDTQYF. Full variable domain (rest looked up from reference TRBV13 and TRBJ2-3): AAGVIQSPRHLIKEKRETATLKCYPIPRHDTVYWYQQGPGQDPQFLISFYEKMQSDKGSIPDRFSAQQFSDYHSELNMSSLELGDSALYFCASSSFTDTQYFGPGTRLTVL.

J is TRBJ2-7 and V is TRBV18; TRBD2 aligns across 14 bases. With 3 bases clipped from V and 3 bases from J, the junction kept 7 bases outside the gene matches. CDR3 size: 17 residues. CDR1 and CDR2 from the germline V gene are KGHSH and LQKENI. Written as DNA, the CDR3 is TGTGCCAGCTCACCGGGACTAGCGGGGGTAGTGAACTACGAGCAGTACTTC. Its protein is CASSPGLAGVVNYEQYF.

The genes are TRBV2 and TRBJ2-7; 10 positions agree with TRBD2. Germline CDR1 and CDR2: SNHLY and FYNNEI. V was clipped by 6 bases and J by 3 bases; unmatched bases: 5. The CDR3 consists of 14 residues. The CDR3 region is CASSLGLAHYEQYF. The CDR3 coding sequence is TGTGCCAGCAGCCTGGGACTAGCGCACTACGAGCAGTACTTC.

V is TRBV2 and J is TRBJ2-3, with 7 positions matching TRBD1. Germline V lookup: CDR1 SNHLY, CDR2 FYNNEI. V shed 3 bases and J 0 bases; nucleotides not matched to a gene: 3. This CDR3 has 15 residues. The CDR3 protein is CASSDAGGSTDTQYF. The CDR3 bases are TGTGCCAGCAGTGACGCAGGGGGTAGCACAGATACGCAGTATTTT.